Listed below are T cell receptor beta chains from one sample, sequenced in a study of sequential checkpoint blockade in melanoma. The repertoire was sequenced with immunoSEQ multiplex PCR; TCRdb's copy has only in-frame clones and lacks some. The profile shows around 25,000 clones, more than 75% of them singletons. The sequences come from CD8+ T cells sorted from blood (inferred from file names), collected from a patient given nivolumab and ipilimumab in sequence. These TCRs come from a human donor with melanoma. CDR3s include the opening cysteine and the closing phenylalanine or tryptophan. The D gene is left open where the match is weak. Size values are once, few and many counts, or a class for expanded clones, and some rows have none.

few,TRBJ2-1,TRBV14,-,TGTGCCAGCAGCGGAGGGGGAGGGGGGAATGAGCAGTTCTTC,CASSGGGGGNEQFF
-,TRBJ1-1,TRBV19,-,TGTGCCAGTAGTCCTCGGACAGAAAAGGTGGAAGCTTTCTTT,CASSPRTEKVEAFF
-,TRBJ2-7,TRBV6-6,-,TGTGCCAGCACCTCAGGGATATACGAGCAGTACTTC,CASTSGIYEQYF
few,TRBJ2-3,TRBV15,TRBD1,TGTGCCACCAGCAGTTTACTGACAGGGTGGACAGATACGCAGTATTTT,CATSSLLTGWTDTQYF
-,TRBJ2-3,TRBV5-1,TRBD2,TGCGCCAGCAGCGGAGGACTAGTTACCACAGATACGCAGTATTTT,CASSGGLVTTDTQYF
-,TRBJ2-1,TRBV19,-,TGTGCCAGTAGTATAAGGCCCCACGACAGTCCTTACAATGAGCAGTTCTTC,CASSIRPHDSPYNEQFF
-,TRBJ2-3,TRBV30,-,TGTGCCTGGAGTGTTAGTCTCGATACGCAGTATTTT,CAWSVSLDTQYF
few,TRBJ1-5,TRBV7-1,TRBD1,TGTGCCAGCAGCTTACAGGGGAATCAGCCCCAGCATTTT,CASSLQGNQPQHF
-,TRBJ2-7,TRBV18,TRBD1,TGTGCCAGCTCACCCAGGGACAGCTACGAGCAGTACTTC,CASSPRDSYEQYF
few,TRBJ2-7,TRBV5-1,-,TGCGCCAGCAGCCCTAGTTCCGGCGGTAATAAAAAGGAGCAGTACTTC,CASSPSSGGNKKEQYF
-,TRBJ1-2,TRBV28,TRBD1,TGTGCCAGCAGAGGCTTACAGGGGAAGATATATGGCTACACCTTC,CASRGLQGKIYGYTF
once,TRBJ2-7,TRBV5-1,-,TGCGCCAGCACCGGACCCAGGGGAAGCGAGCAGTACTTC,CASTGPRGSEQYF
-,TRBJ2-7,TRBV6-5,TRBD1,TGTGCCAGCAGTTACCGGGACAGTTCCTACGAGCAGTACTTC,CASSYRDSSYEQYF
-,TRBJ2-1,TRBV14,-,TGTGCCAGCAGCCAAAGATTCTACGTCGGGGAGCAGTTCTTC,CASSQRFYVGEQFF
-,TRBJ1-1,TRBV2,-,TGTGCCAGCAGAGGGGACTACACTGAAGCTTTCTTT,CASRGDYTEAFF
-,TRBJ2-5,TRBV19,TRBD2,TGTGCCGGTAGTGGATTGGGACTAGCGGAAGAGACCCAGTACTTC,CAGSGLGLAEETQYF
-,TRBJ2-1,TRBV11-3,TRBD2,TGTGCCAGCAGGGGGGGGGTAGCGGGAGGGTTCTCCTACAATGAGCAGTTCTTC,CASRGGVAGGFSYNEQFF
few,TRBJ1-5,TRBV6-1,-,TGTGCCAGCAGTGAAGCGGGGCGGGGCTTAGGGGCCCAGCATTTT,CASSEAGRGLGAQHF
-,TRBJ2-1,TRBV6-6,TRBD2,TGTGCCAGCAGTGCCGGGACTAGCTCCCCCGAGCAGTTCTTC,CASSAGTSSPEQFF
-,TRBJ2-5,TRBV5-1,TRBD2,TGCGCCAGCAGCTCGGGACTAGCGGGAGGAAGGGAGACCCAGTACTTC,CASSSGLAGGRETQYF
-,TRBJ1-1,TRBV6-6,TRBD1,TGTGCCAGCAGTTACCCGGGACAGGGAAACACTGAAGCTTTCTTT,CASSYPGQGNTEAFF
-,TRBJ2-3,TRBV10-1,-,TGCGCCAGCAGTGCTTCGGGGGCAGATACGCAGTATTTT,CASSASGADTQYF
-,TRBJ1-1,TRBV7-6,-,TGTGCCAGCAGCCTCCCGAACAGGCCGTCTTACACTGAAGCTTTCTTT,CASSLPNRPSYTEAFF
-,TRBJ2-2,TRBV7-7,-,TGTGCTAGCAGCCCCGACCGGGGGACCGGGGAGCTGTTTTTT,CASSPDRGTGELFF
once,TRBJ1-5,TRBV19,TRBD1,TGTGCCAGTAGTATAGGGACAGGGGGCAGTCAGCCCCAGCATTTT,CASSIGTGGSQPQHF
-,TRBJ2-7,TRBV10-3,-,TGTGCCATCAGCGACCCGGGACTTTACTCCTACGAGCAGTACTTC,CAISDPGLYSYEQYF
-,TRBJ2-5,TRBV20-1,-,TGCAGTGCTAGAGATCGAGAGACCCAGTACTTC,CSARDRETQYF
-,TRBJ2-2,TRBV7-6,-,TGTGCCAGCAGCTTAGCGACGACTAGCACCGGGGAGCTGTTTTTT,CASSLATTSTGELFF
once,TRBJ2-6,TRBV18,-,TGTGCCAGCGCTATCGTCTCTGGGGCCAACGTCCTGACTTTC,CASAIVSGANVLTF
-,TRBJ2-7,TRBV6-5,-,TGTGCCAGCAGTCAGGGGGGCGAGCAGTACTTC,CASSQGGEQYF
-,TRBJ2-1,TRBV7-7,TRBD2,TGTGCTAGCAGCCTAACTAGCGCCTACAATGAGCAGTTCTTC,CASSLTSAYNEQFF
-,TRBJ1-4,TRBV28,-,TGTGCCAGCAGTACAACCCGAGAAAAACTGTTTTTT,CASSTTREKLFF
once,TRBJ1-5,TRBV6-6,TRBD1,TGTGCCAGCAGTTCTACGGACAGGGGAGGCAATCAGCCCCAGCATTTT,CASSSTDRGGNQPQHF
-,TRBJ2-2,TRBV19,TRBD2,TGTGCCAGTACCTCGGGACTAGCGGGAGGAGGAACCGGGGAGCTGTTTTTT,CASTSGLAGGGTGELFF
once,TRBJ2-7,TRBV5-5,-,TGTGCCAGCAGCTTGGGACTAGAAGTGAGCGAGCAGTACTTC,CASSLGLEVSEQYF